A selection of T cell receptor beta chains follows, all from one sample in a study of blood T cell repertoires in COVID-19. Method: immunoSEQ multiplex PCR; TCRdb's copy keeps in-frame clones and lacks some. The table records roughly 180,000 clones, roughly 84% of them present only once. Sequencing input: peripheral blood. These receptors were taken from an elderly woman with active or convalescent COVID-19. The CDR3 runs from the conserved cysteine through the conserved F or W. A D gene is named only where the DNA matches it firmly. Clone size, where shown, is once, few, many, or a class for clones that have expanded.

d_call j_call cdr3_length v_call clone_size cdr3_nt cdr3_aa
TRBD1 TRBJ2-2 17 TRBV28 - TGTGCCAGCAGTCAACCGGGACAGGGAATCGTGACAGGGGAGCTGTTTTTT CASSQPGQGIVTGELFF
- TRBJ2-2 13 TRBV7-3 - TGTGCCAGCAGCCGAACAAACACCGGGGAGCTGTTTTTT CASSRTNTGELFF
- TRBJ1-3 14 TRBV18 - TGTGCCAGCTCCGCGGAGGGAAATGGAAACACCATATATTTT CASSAEGNGNTIYF
TRBD1 TRBJ1-2 15 TRBV18 - TGTGCCAGCTCACCACGGGACAGGCGAGGCTATGGCTACACCTTC CASSPRDRRGYGYTF
TRBD2 TRBJ2-1 12 TRBV11-2 - TGTGCCAGCAGCTTATCTAGCGGTGAGCAGTTCTTC CASSLSSGEQFF
TRBD1 TRBJ1-1 13 TRBV7-9 - TGTGCCAGCAGCCCCCAGGGGGACACTGAAGCTTTCTTT CASSPQGDTEAFF
- TRBJ1-3 14 TRBV11-2 - TGTGCCAGCAGTTGGGGGCGCTCTGGAAACACCATATATTTT CASSWGRSGNTIYF
- TRBJ1-4 17 TRBV28 - TGTGCCAGCAGCCACGCCAGGTTGGTTGGTGGTAATGAAAAACTGTTTTTT CASSHARLVGGNEKLFF
- TRBJ1-4 15 TRBV25-1 - TGTGCCAGCAGTGAGTCAGGGGTCCCTAATGAAAAACTGTTTTTT CASSESGVPNEKLFF
- TRBJ2-5 12 TRBV24-1 once TGTGCCACCAGTGATCCCGAAGAGACCCAGTACTTC CATSDPEETQYF
- TRBJ1-1 12 TRBV5-8 - TGTGCCAGCAGCTTGAGAGGCCGTGGAGCTTTCTTT CASSLRGRGAFF
- TRBJ2-2 13 TRBV2 - TGTGCCAGCAGTGAGCAGGGGACCGGGGAGCTGTTTTTT CASSEQGTGELFF
- TRBJ2-5 15 TRBV6-1 once TGTGCCAGCAGTGAAAGTCCGGGAGCGCCGGAGACCCAGTACTTC CASSESPGAPETQYF
- TRBJ1-1 14 TRBV5-5 - TGTGCCAGCAGCCTGCGGGGGGCTGACACTGAAGCTTTCTTT CASSLRGADTEAFF
TRBD2 TRBJ2-1 14 TRBV2 - TGTGCCAGCACGATGGGACTAGGGTTTTATGAGCAGTTCTTC CASTMGLGFYEQFF
- TRBJ2-1 15 TRBV5-1 - TGCGCCAGCAGCCCCATGATGGGGGCGATGAATGAGCAGTTCTTC CASSPMMGAMNEQFF
- TRBJ2-2 12 TRBV30 - TGTGCCTGGAGTGGTCCGGGCGGGAAGGTGTTTTTT CAWSGPGGKVFF
- TRBJ1-4 15 TRBV28 - TGTGCCAGCAGTTCCCCAGGCTATTCAGGAGAAAAACTGTTTTTT CASSSPGYSGEKLFF
- TRBJ1-2 15 TRBV21-1 - TGTGCCAGCAGCCCGGACAGGGAGACAAACTATGGCTACACCTTC CASSPDRETNYGYTF
- TRBJ1-5 13 TRBV12-3/TRBV12-4 - TGTGCCAGCAGTTTAGATACCTATGGGCCCCAGCATTTT CASSLDTYGPQHF
TRBD1 TRBJ1-1 14 TRBV2 - TGTGCCAGCAGTCGGGACAGGGGAGGAACTGAAGCTTTCTTT CASSRDRGGTEAFF
- TRBJ1-4 17 TRBV5-5 - TGTGCCAGCAGCTTGGCCGGTTTGGGCCCTAAAGGCGAAAAACTGTTTTTT CASSLAGLGPKGEKLFF
TRBD1 TRBJ1-2 13 TRBV6-2/TRBV6-3 - TGTGCCAGCAGCCCGACAGGGTTGGATGGCTACACCTTC CASSPTGLDGYTF
- TRBJ2-3 13 TRBV5-8 - TGTGCCAGCAGCTTGGCCGGGGCAGATACGCAGTATTTT CASSLAGADTQYF
- TRBJ1-1 13 TRBV7-9 - TGTGCCAGCAGCAGGCAGGGGCACACTGAAGCTTTCTTT CASSRQGHTEAFF
TRBD1 TRBJ1-2 15 TRBV19 few TGTGCCAGTAGTAGCAAAACAGGGGTTGACTATGGCTACACCTTC CASSSKTGVDYGYTF
- TRBJ1-5 14 TRBV28 - TGTGCCAGCAATGTCCCGCAGAGCAATCAGCCCCAGCATTTT CASNVPQSNQPQHF
- TRBJ2-3 16 TRBV5-1 - TGCGCCAGCAACCGCGGGGGGACAGAAAGCACAGATACGCAGTATTTT CASNRGGTESTDTQYF
TRBD1 TRBJ1-6 15 TRBV9 few TGTGCCAGCAGCACCCAGACAGGGATTAATTCACCCCTCCACTTT CASSTQTGINSPLHF
- TRBJ1-2 15 TRBV9 - TGTGCCAGCAGCTTCCGCGGACAGACCTCCTATGGCTACACCTTC CASSFRGQTSYGYTF
- TRBJ2-3 16 TRBV19 - TGTGCCAGTAGTATAGATTGGGCTAGCGGCACAGATACGCAGTATTTT CASSIDWASGTDTQYF
- TRBJ1-1 11 TRBV7-2 - TGTGCCAGCAGCACGTACAGGATAGCTTTCTTT CASSTYRIAFF
- TRBJ1-1 14 TRBV2 few TGTGCCAGCAGTGCCCAACAGAGGAACACTGAAGCTTTCTTT CASSAQQRNTEAFF
- TRBJ1-5 16 TRBV19 - TGTGCCAGTATCGACCAGGTGCCCGATAGCAATCAGCCCCAGCATTTT CASIDQVPDSNQPQHF
- TRBJ1-1 14 TRBV2 - TGTGCCAGCAGTTCCGATACAGGATACACTGAAGCTTTCTTT CASSSDTGYTEAFF
- TRBJ2-3 11 TRBV20-1 few TGCAGTGCTTACTCCCAAGATACGCAGTATTTT CSAYSQDTQYF
TRBD1 TRBJ1-3 16 TRBV9 - TGTGCCAGCAGCGTATCGGACAGGGCTAAAGGAAACACCATATATTTT CASSVSDRAKGNTIYF